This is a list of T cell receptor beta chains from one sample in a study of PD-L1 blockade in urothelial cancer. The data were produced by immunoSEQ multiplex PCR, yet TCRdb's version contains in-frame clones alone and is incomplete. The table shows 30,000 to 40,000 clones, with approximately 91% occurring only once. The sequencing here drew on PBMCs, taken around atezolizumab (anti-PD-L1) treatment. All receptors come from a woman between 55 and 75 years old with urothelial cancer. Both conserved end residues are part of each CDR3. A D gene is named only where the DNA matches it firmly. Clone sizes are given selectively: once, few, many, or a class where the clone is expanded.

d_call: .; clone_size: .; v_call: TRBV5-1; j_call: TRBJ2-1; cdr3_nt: TGCGCCAGCAGCCCTAGGCGGTCCTACAATGAGCAGTTCTTC; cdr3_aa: CASSPRRSYNEQFF
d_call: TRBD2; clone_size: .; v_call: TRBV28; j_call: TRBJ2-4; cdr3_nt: TGTGCCAGCAGTTCCCGTTGGGGGGGAAAGGGGTACTTC; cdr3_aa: CASSSRWGGKGYF
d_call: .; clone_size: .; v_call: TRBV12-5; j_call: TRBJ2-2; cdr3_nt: TGTGCTAGTGGTTTGGGGGGACACCCCGGTGGGGGCGAGCTGTTTTTT; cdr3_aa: CASGLGGHPGGGELFF
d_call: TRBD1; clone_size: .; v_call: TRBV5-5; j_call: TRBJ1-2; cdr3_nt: TGTGCCAGCAGCCATGACAGGGCCCGATCTAACTATGGCTACACCTTC; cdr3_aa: CASSHDRARSNYGYTF
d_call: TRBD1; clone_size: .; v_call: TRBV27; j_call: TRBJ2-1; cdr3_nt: TGTGCCAGCAGTTACAGGGGGTTCTACAATGAGCAGTTCTTC; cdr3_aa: CASSYRGFYNEQFF
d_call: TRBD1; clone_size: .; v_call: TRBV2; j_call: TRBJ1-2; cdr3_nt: TGTGCCAGCAGTCCAGGACAGGGGGTATTTGGTGGCTACACCTTC; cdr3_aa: CASSPGQGVFGGYTF
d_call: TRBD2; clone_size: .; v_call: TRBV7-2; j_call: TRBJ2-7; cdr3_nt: TGTGCCAGCAGCCCCGGGGGTACTAGCGGGAGGGCCTACGAGCAGTACTTC; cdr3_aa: CASSPGGTSGRAYEQYF
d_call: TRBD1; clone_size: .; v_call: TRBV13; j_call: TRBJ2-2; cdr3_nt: TGTGCCAGCAGCGGGACAGGAGAGAACACCGGGGAGCTGTTTTTT; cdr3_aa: CASSGTGENTGELFF
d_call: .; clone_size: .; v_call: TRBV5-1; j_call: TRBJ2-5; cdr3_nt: TGCGCCAGCAGCTTTATAAACGGAGGGGCAGAGACCCAGTACTTC; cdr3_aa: CASSFINGGAETQYF
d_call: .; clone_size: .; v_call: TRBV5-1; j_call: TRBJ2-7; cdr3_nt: TGCGCCAGCAGCTCAGAACTAGTGTTTTCCTACGAGCAGTACTTC; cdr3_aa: CASSSELVFSYEQYF
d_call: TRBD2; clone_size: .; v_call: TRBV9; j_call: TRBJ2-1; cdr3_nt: TGTGCCAGCAGCGCGAGCGGGAGCTCCTACAATGAGCAGTTCTTC; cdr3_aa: CASSASGSSYNEQFF
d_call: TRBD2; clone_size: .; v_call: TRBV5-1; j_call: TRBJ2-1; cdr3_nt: TGCGCCAGCAGCCCCACGAACCGGGACTATACTTACAATGAGCAGTTCTTC; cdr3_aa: CASSPTNRDYTYNEQFF
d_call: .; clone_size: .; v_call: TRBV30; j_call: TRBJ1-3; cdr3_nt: TGTGCCTGCCAGGGACAATACGGAAACACCATATATTTT; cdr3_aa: CACQGQYGNTIYF
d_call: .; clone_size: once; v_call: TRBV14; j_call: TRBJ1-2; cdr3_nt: TGTGCCAGCAGCCAAGGGGCGGGCGGCGGCTATGGCTACACCTTC; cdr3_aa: CASSQGAGGGYGYTF
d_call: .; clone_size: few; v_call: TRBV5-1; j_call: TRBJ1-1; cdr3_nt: TGCGCCAGCAGCTCCACCTCGCAGGGAAACACTGAAGCTTTCTTT; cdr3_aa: CASSSTSQGNTEAFF
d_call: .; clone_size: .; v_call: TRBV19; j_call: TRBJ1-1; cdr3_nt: TGTGCCAGTGGGGTTGACAGCCCGAACACTGAAGCTTTCTTT; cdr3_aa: CASGVDSPNTEAFF
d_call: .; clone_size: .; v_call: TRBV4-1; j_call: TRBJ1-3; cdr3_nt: TGCGCCAGCAGCCTCGACCGACACTCTGGAAACACCATATATTTT; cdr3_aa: CASSLDRHSGNTIYF
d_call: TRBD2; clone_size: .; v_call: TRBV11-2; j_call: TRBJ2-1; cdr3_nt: TGTGCCAGCAAAGCCGGGACTAGCGAGGGCAGGACCTACAATGAGCAGTTCTTC; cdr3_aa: CASKAGTSEGRTYNEQFF
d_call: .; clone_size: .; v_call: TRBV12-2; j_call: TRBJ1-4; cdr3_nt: TGTGCAAGTCGCTTAGCGCGAGGGGGCGACGAAAAACTGTTTTTT; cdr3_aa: CASRLARGGDEKLFF
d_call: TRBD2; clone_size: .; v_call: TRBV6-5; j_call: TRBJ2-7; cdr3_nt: TGTGCCAGCAGTTACTCGGGACTAGCGGGAGCCCGCGAGCAGTACTTC; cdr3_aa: CASSYSGLAGAREQYF
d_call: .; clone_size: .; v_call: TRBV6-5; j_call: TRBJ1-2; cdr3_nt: TGTGCCAGCAGTTACTCGAGAGGACTCTATGGCTACACCTTC; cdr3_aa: CASSYSRGLYGYTF
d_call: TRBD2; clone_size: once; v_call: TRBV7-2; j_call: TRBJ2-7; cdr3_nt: TGTGCCAGCAGCTTAGCTAGCGGGGGCACCTACGAGCAGTACTTC; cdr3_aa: CASSLASGGTYEQYF
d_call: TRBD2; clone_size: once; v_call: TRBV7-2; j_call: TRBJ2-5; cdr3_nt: TGTGCCAGCAGCCCCCCCCGGGGAGCGGGGGAGACCCAGTACTTC; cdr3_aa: CASSPPRGAGETQYF
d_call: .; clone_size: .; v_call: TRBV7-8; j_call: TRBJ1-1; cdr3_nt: TGTGCCAGCAGCCCCGTTCGGGAGGGAACTGAAGCTTTCTTT; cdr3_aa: CASSPVREGTEAFF
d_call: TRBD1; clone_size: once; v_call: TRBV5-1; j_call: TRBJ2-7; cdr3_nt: TGCGCCAGCAGCACGGGACAGCCAGAAGGGTACTACGAGTTC; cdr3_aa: CASSTGQPEGYYEF
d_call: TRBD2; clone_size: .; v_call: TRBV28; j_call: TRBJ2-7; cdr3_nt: TGTGCCAGCAGCCCAGGGACTAGCGAGAGAGCTTACGAGCAGTACTTC; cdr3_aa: CASSPGTSERAYEQYF
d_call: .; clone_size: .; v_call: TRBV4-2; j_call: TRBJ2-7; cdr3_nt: TGTGCCAGCAGCCAAGGTAGTGCACCGAGCTCCTACGAGCAGTACTTC; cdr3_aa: CASSQGSAPSSYEQYF
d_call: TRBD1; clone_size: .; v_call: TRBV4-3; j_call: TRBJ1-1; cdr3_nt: TGCGCCAGCAGTGGGACAGGCGGGACTGAAGCTTTCTTT; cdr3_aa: CASSGTGGTEAFF
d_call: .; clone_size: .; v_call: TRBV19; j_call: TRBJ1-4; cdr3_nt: TGTGCCAGTACCCCCTCGCCGGTTAATGAAAAACTGTTTTTT; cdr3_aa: CASTPSPVNEKLFF
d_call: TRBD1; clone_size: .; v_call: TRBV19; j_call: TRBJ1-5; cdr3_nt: TGTGCCAGCCATCGGGGACAGGGTTCTTCGGGCAATCAGCCCCAGCATTTT; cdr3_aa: CASHRGQGSSGNQPQHF
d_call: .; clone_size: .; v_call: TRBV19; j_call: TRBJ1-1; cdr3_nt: TGTGCCAGTAGAGTGACAGTTAACACTGAAGCTTTCTTT; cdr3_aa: CASRVTVNTEAFF
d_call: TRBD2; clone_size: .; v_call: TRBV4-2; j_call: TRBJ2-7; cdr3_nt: TGTGCCAGCAGCCAAACCGGGACTAGCAAGTCCTACGAGCAGTACTTC; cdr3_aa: CASSQTGTSKSYEQYF
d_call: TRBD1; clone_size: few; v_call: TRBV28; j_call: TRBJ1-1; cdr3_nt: TGTGCCAGCACACCACAGGGGTTGGTCACTGAAGCTTTCTTT; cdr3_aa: CASTPQGLVTEAFF
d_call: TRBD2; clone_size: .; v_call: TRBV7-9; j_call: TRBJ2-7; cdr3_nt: TGTGCCAGCAGCACGGGACTAGCCACCTACGAGCAGTACTTC; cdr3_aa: CASSTGLATYEQYF
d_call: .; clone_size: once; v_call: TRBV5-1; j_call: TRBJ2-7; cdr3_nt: TGCGCCAGCAGCTTGGCTGGCAGAACCTACGAGCAGTACTTC; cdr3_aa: CASSLAGRTYEQYF
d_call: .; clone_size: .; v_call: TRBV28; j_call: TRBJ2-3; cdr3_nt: TGTGCCAGCAGGACAGCGAGATTACTTACAGATACGCAGTATTTT; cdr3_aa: CASRTARLLTDTQYF
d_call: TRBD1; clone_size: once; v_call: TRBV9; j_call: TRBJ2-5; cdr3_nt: TGTGCCAGCAGCCCCCGACAGGGGGAAGTGGCCCAGTACTTC; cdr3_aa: CASSPRQGEVAQYF
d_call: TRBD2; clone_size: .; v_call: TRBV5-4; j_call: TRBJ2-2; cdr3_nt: TGTGCCAGCAGCCCGGTGGCTAGCGGAACGAACACCGGGGAGCTGTTTTTT; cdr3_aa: CASSPVASGTNTGELFF
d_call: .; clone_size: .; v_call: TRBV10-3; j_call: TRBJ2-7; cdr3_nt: TGTGCCATCGCCTACCGGCCGAGGACACCGTCCTACGAGCAGTACTTC; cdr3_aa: CAIAYRPRTPSYEQYF
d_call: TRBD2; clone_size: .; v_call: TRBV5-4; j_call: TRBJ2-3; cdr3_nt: TGTGCCAGCAGCTTAACTAGCGGGAGTAACGCAGATACGCAGTATTTT; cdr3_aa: CASSLTSGSNADTQYF
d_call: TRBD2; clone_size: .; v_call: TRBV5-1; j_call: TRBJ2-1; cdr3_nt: TGCGCCAGCACTTCTACCGGGACTAGCGGGATATATGAGCAGTTCTTC; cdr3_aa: CASTSTGTSGIYEQFF
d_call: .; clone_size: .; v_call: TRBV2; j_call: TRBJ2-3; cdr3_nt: TGTGCCAGCATGGGGACTAGCACAGATACGCAGTATTTT; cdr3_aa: CASMGTSTDTQYF
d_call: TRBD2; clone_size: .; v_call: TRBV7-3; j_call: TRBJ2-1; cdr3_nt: TGTGCCAGCAGCCCCGGGACTAGCGGGGGGAATGAGCAGTTCTTC; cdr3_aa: CASSPGTSGGNEQFF
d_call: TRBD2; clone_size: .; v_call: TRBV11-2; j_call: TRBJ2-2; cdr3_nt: TGTGCCAGCAGCCTCCCGGCTAGCGGGCCGAACACCGGGGAGCTGTTTTTT; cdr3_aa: CASSLPASGPNTGELFF
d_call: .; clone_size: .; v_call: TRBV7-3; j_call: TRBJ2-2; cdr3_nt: TGTGCCAGCAGCCCTCCGGGGGACACCGGGGAGCTGTTTTTT; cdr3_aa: CASSPPGDTGELFF
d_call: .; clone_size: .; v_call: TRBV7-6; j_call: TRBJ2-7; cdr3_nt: TGTGCCAGCAGCAAACGACAGGACTACGAGCAGTACTTC; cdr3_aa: CASSKRQDYEQYF
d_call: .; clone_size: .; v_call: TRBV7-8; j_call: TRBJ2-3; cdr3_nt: TGTGCCAGCAGCTTAATCCGGGGCACAGATACGCAGTATTTT; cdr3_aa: CASSLIRGTDTQYF
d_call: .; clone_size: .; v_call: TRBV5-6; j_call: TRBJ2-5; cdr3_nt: TGTGCCAGCAGCTCGGAGACTAGTTCCGGGAGACAAGAGACCCAGTACTTC; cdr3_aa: CASSSETSSGRQETQYF
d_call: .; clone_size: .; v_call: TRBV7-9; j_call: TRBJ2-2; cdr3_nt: TGTGCCAGCAGCTTCCTAACCGGGGAGCTGTTTTTT; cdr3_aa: CASSFLTGELFF
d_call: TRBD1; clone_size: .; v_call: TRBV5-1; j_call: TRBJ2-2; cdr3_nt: TGCGCCAGCTCAAGAGACAGGGGGTACACCGGGGAGCTGTTTTTT; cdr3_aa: CASSRDRGYTGELFF
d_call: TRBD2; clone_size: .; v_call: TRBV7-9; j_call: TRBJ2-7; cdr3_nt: TGTGCCAGCAGCTCGGGAGGGCACTACGAGCAGTACTTC; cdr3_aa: CASSSGGHYEQYF
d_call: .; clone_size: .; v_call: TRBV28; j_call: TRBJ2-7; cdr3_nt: TGTGCCAGCAGTCCCGTCAGGGAAAGCTTCTACGAGCAGTACTTC; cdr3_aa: CASSPVRESFYEQYF
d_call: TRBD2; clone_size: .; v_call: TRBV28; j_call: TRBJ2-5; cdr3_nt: TGTGCCAGCAGTTCCCGGCAGACTAGCGGGAGATCTGGTGAGACCCAGTACTTC; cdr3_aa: CASSSRQTSGRSGETQYF
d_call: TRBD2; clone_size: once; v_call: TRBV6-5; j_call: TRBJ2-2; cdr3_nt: TGTGCCAGCAGGACCGGACTAGTCAGCGGCGTGCTGTTTTTT; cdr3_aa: CASRTGLVSGVLFF
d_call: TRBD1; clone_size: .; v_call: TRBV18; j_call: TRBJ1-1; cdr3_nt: TGTGCCAGCTCAGCGACAGGGAAGAACACTGAAGCTTTCTTT; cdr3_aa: CASSATGKNTEAFF
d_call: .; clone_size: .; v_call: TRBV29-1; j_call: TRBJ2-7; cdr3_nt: TGCAGCGGATCCCGTAGCGGAGGCACCGGCGAGCAGTACTTC; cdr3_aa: CSGSRSGGTGEQYF
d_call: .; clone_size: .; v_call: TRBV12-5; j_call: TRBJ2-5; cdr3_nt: TGTGCTAGTGGGGACAGAGGGGAGACCCAGTACTTC; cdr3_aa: CASGDRGETQYF
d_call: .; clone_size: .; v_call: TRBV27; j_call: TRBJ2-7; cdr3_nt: TGTGCCAGCAGTGCCAGGGGGGTTGTTTACGAGCAGTACTTC; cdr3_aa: CASSARGVVYEQYF
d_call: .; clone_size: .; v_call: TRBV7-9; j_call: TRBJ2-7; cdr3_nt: TGTGCCAGCAGCCCCTCCTGGAGGGCGAGGAGAAAGCAGTACTTC; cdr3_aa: CASSPSWRARRKQYF